This T cell receptor (beta chain) was captured by sequencing in a study of T cells after yellow fever vaccination. Study-level information: When fractions had low cell numbers, they were prepared with SMART-Seq v4 Ultra Low Input. Regarding the study as a whole: Booster samples showed a return of most primary-vaccination clones (under 98% CD4, 80% to 90% CD8). There was a small share of clonotypes that showed up in both the CD4 and CD8 compartments.

With V trimmed by 10 bases and J by 0 bases, 11 bases remained unmatched. CDR3 length equals 17 residues. CDR1 and CDR2 (germline): SGHTA, FQGNSA. Template-switching 5'RACE yielded the TCR cDNA; a universal primer site and UMIs were added in the process. One entry per CDR3 protein, called by TCRdb with MiXCR from the 5' RACE reads. Of 200,000 to 250,000 distinct CDR3 sequences listed, approximately 3% are singletons. This clonotype occurred many times. Its specificity is not known. The TCR sequence derives from a man aged 18 to 35 who received the YFV17D yellow fever vaccine. This specimen consisted of CD4+ T cells sorted from PBMCs, obtained 10 days after the yellow fever booster vaccination. J is TRBJ2-6 and V is TRBV7-2; 8 bases map to TRBD1. CDR3 in amino acids: CATKGQVFISGANVLTF. The CDR3 DNA reads TGTGCCACCAAGGGACAGGTTTTCATCTCTGGGGCCAACGTCCTGACTTTC. Drawing the rest from reference TRBV7-2 and TRBJ2-6, the complete variable domain is GAGVSQSPSNKVTEKGKDVELRCDPISGHTALYWYRQSLGQGLEFLIYFQGNSAPDKSGLPSDRFSAERTGGSVSTLTIQRTQQEDSAVYLCATKGQVFISGANVLTFGAGSRLTVL.